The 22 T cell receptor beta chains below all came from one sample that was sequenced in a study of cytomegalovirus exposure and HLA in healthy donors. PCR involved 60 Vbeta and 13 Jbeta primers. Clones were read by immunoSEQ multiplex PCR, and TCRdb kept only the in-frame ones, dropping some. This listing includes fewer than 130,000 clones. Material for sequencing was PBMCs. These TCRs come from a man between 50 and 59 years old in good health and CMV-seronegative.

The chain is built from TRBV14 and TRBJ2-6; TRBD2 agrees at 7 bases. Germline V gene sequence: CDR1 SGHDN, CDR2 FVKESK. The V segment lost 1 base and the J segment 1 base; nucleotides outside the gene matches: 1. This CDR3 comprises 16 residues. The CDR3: CASSQVGGSGANVLTF. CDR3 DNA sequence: TGTGCCAGCAGCCAAGTGGGGGGGTCTGGGGCCAACGTCCTGACTTTC.

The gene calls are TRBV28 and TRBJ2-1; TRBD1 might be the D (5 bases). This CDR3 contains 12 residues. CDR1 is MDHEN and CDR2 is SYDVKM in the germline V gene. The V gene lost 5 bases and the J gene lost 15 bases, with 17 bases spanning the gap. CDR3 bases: TGTGCCAGCAGTAGCCAGGGCGTCCAGCGGTTCTTC. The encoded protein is CASSSQGVQRFF.

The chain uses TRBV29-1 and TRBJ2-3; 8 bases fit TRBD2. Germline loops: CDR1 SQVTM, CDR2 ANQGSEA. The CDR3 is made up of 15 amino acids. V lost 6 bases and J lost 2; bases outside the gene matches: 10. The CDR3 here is CSVLGSGGPTDTQYF. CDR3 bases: TGCAGCGTCCTCGGGTCGGGGGGGCCCACAGATACGCAGTATTTT.

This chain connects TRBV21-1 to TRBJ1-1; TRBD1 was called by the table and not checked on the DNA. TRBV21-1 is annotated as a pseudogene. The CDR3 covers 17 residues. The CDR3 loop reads CASSADRRQGKNTEAFF. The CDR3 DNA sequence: TGTGCCAGCAGCGCCGATCGGCGACAGGGGAAGAACACTGAAGCTTTCTTT.

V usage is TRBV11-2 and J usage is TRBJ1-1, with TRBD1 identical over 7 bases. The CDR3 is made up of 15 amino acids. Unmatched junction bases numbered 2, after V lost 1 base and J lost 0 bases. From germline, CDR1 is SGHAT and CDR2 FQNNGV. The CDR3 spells CASSLGRGLNTEAFF. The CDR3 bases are TGTGCCAGCAGCTTAGGCAGGGGGTTGAACACTGAAGCTTTCTTT.

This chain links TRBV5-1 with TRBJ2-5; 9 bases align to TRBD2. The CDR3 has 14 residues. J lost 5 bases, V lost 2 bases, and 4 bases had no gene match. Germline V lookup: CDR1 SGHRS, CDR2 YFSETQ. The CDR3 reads CASSFGTSRETQYF. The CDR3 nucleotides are TGCGCCAGCAGCTTTGGGACTAGCCGGGAGACCCAGTACTTC.

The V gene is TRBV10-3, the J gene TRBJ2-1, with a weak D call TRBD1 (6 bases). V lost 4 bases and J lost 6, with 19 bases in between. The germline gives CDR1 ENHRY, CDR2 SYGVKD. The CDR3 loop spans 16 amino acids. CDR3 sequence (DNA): TGTGCCATCAGTGTTACCGGGACAAGTCACGGCAATGAGCAGTTCTTC. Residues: CAISVTGTSHGNEQFF.

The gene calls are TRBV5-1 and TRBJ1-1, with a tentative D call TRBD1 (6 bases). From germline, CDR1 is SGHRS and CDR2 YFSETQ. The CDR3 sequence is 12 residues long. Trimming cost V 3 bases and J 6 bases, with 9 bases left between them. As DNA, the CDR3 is TGCGCCAGCAGCTCGGACAGCGCTGAAGCTTTCTTT. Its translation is CASSSDSAEAFF.

The CDR3: CAWSWGHEQYF. CDR3 DNA: TGTGCCTGGAGTTGGGGCCACGAGCAGTACTTC. The rearrangement joins TRBV30 to TRBJ2-7, with D possibly TRBD1 on 5 matching bases. Per the germline V gene, CDR1 is GTSNPN and CDR2 is SVGIG (reference sequence). V lost 2 bases and J lost 5, with 7 bases in between. The CDR3 sequence is 11 residues long.

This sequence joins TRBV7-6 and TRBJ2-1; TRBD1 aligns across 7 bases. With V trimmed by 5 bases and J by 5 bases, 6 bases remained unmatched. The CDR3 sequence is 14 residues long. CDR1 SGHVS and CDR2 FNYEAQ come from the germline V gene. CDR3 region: CASSHGQADNEQFF. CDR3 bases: TGTGCCAGCAGCCATGGACAGGCCGACAATGAGCAGTTCTTC.

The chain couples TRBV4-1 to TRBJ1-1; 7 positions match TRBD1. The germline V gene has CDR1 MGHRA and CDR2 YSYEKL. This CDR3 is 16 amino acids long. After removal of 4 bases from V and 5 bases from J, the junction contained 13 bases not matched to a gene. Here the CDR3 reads CASSLRPFRGETEAFF. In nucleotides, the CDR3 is TGCGCCAGCAGCCTCAGGCCCTTCAGGGGGGAGACTGAAGCTTTCTTT.

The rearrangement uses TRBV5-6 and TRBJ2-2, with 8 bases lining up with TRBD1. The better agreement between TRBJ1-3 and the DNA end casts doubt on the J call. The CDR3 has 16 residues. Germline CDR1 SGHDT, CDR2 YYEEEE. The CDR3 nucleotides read TGTGCCAGCAGCTCCGTACAGGGGGAGATCGGAAACACCATATATTTT. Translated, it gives CASSSVQGEIGNTIYF.

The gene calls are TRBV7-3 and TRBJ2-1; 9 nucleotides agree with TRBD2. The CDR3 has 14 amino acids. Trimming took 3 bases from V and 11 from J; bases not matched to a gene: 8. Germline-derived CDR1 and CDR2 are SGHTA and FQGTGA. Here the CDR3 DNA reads TGTGCCAGCAGCTTTAGCGGGAGTAATGTTAAGCAGTTCTTC. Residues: CASSFSGSNVKQFF.

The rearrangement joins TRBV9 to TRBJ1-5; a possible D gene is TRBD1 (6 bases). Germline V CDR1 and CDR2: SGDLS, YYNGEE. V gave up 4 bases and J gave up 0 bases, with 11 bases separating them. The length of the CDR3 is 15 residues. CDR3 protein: CASSRGQNSNQPQHF. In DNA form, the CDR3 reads TGTGCCAGCAGCCGCGGACAGAATAGCAATCAGCCCCAGCATTTT.

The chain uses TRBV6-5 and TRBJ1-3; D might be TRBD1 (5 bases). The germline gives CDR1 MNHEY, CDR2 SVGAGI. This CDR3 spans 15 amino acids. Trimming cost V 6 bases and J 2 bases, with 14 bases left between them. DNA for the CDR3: TGTGCCAGCAGCCCAACGGGGGGGGCTGGAAACACCATATATTTT. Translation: CASSPTGGAGNTIYF.

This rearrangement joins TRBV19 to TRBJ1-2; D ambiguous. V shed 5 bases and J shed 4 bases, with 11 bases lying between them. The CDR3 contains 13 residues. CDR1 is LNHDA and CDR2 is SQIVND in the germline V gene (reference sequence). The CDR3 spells CASSVTAAYGYTF. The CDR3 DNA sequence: TGTGCCAGTAGTGTCACAGCCGCCTATGGCTACACCTTC. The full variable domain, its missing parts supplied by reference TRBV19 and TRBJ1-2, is DGGITQSPKYLFRKEGQNVTLSCEQNLNHDAMYWYRQDPGQGLRLIYYSQIVNDFQKGDIAEGYSVSREKKESFPLTVTSAQKNPTAFYLCASSVTAAYGYTFGSGTRLTVV.

CDR3 coding DNA: TGTGCTAGTGGTTACCTACCGGGACAGAGCAACGAGCAGTACTTC. It yields the protein CASGYLPGQSNEQYF. The gene calls are TRBV12-5 and TRBJ2-7; 7 bases align to TRBD1. With 4 bases clipped from V and 5 bases from J, the junction kept 11 bases outside the gene matches. CDR1 is LGHNT, CDR2 FRNRAP, per germline. The CDR3 runs 15 residues.

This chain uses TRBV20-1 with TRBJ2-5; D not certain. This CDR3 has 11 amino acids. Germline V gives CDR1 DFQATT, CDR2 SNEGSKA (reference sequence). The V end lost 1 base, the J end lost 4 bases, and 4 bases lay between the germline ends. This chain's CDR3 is CSARARETQYF. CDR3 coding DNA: TGCAGTGCTAGAGCGAGAGAGACCCAGTACTTC.

The CDR3 reads CASSVTSGDSYEQYF. CDR3 bases: TGTGCCAGCAGCGTGACTAGCGGTGACTCCTACGAGCAGTACTTC. The chain joins TRBV9 to TRBJ2-7; 9 bases agree with TRBD2. Germline-derived CDR1 and CDR2 are SGDLS and YYNGEE. V shed 2 bases and J 0 bases; nucleotides not matched to a gene: 3. CDR3 length equals 15 residues.

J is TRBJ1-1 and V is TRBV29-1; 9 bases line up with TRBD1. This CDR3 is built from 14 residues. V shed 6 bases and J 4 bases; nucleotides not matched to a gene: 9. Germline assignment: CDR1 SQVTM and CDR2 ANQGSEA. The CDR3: CSVRRDRDGTEAFF. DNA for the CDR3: TGCAGCGTCCGCCGGGACAGGGACGGCACTGAAGCTTTCTTT.

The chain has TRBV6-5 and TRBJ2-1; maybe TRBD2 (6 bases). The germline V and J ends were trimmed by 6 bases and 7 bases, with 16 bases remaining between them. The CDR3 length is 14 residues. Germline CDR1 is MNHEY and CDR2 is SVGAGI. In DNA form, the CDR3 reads TGTGCCAGCAGCCCCGTGCGGGAAGCGAATGAGCAGTTCTTC. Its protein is CASSPVREANEQFF.

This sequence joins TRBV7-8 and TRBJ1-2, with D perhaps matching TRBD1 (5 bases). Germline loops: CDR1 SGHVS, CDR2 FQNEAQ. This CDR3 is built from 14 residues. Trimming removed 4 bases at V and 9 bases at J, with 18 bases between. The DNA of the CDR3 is TGTGCCAGCAGCTCTCACCGCAGGGCTAGGAGCTACACCTTC. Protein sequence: CASSSHRRARSYTF.